Listed below are T cell receptor beta chains from one sample, sequenced in a study of CD8+CD57+ T cells in acquired aplastic anemia. TCRdb fed the reads into MiXCR, producing one record per CDR3 protein. The data contain 250,000 to 300,000 distinct CDR3 sequences, approximately 60% of them singletons. Source material: sorted CD4+, CD8+, or CD8+CD57+ T cells (not recorded which) from PBMCs. These receptors were taken from a human donor with aplastic anemia. CDR3s include the opening cysteine and the closing phenylalanine or tryptophan. D genes are given only for firm matches. Some rows have no size entry. The others give once, few or many, or a class for an expanded clone.

j_call d_call clone_size v_call cdr3_aa cdr3_nt
TRBJ2-1 TRBD2 many TRBV11-2 CASSLAISGRAVNEQFF TGTGCCAGCAGCTTAGCCATTAGCGGGAGGGCCGTAAATGAGCAGTTCTTC
TRBJ2-2 - many TRBV5-1 CASSPLGPSITGELFF TGCGCCAGCAGCCCCCTGGGACCTTCTATCACCGGGGAGCTGTTTTTT
TRBJ1-2 - - TRBV10-1 CASSDLDPGKDNYGYTF TGCGCCAGCAGTGATCTGGACCCAGGGAAGGACAACTATGGCTACACCTTC
TRBJ2-2 TRBD1 once TRBV24-1 CATSDEGQSNTGELFF TGTGCCACCAGTGACGAGGGACAGTCGAACACCGGGGAGCTGTTTTTT
TRBJ1-1 TRBD1 few TRBV25-1 CASSDRQGRGLTEAFF TGTGCCAGCAGTGATAGACAGGGGCGAGGTTTGACTGAAGCTTTCTTT
TRBJ2-3 TRBD2 - TRBV6-4 CASSGTSGTDTQYF TGTGCCAGCAGTGGGACTAGCGGCACAGATACGCAGTATTTT
TRBJ1-4 - many TRBV3-1 CASSLGYRGNEKLFF TGTGCCAGCAGCCTGGGGTATCGGGGTAATGAAAAACTGTTTTTT
TRBJ1-1 - many TRBV12-3/TRBV12-4 CASSTGLANTEAFF TGTGCCAGCAGTACAGGTCTAGCGAACACTGAAGCTTTCTTT
TRBJ2-7 - - TRBV5-1 CASSLVGGGAGSSYEQYF TGCGCCAGCAGCTTGGTTGGAGGGGGCGCGGGGAGCTCCTACGAGCAGTACTTC
TRBJ2-7 - many TRBV7-6 CASSLEMMGTASYEQYF TGTGCCAGCAGCTTAGAAATGATGGGGACCGCCTCCTACGAGCAGTACTTC
TRBJ2-7 - - TRBV7-3 CASSLSHGEYEQYF TGTGCCAGCAGCTTAAGTCACGGGGAATACGAGCAGTACTTC
TRBJ1-1 TRBD1 - TRBV29-1 CSVGGAGGLVTEAFF TGCAGCGTCGGAGGGGCAGGGGGCTTGGTCACTGAAGCTTTCTTT
TRBJ1-1 TRBD1 few TRBV10-3 CAISVDRVIGAFF TGTGCCATCAGTGTAGACAGGGTTATCGGAGCTTTCTTT
TRBJ1-2 - - TRBV7-8 CASGEEVGGYTF TGTGCCAGCGGAGAAGAGGTGGGAGGCTACACCTTC
TRBJ1-5 - - TRBV7-9 CAGSSDKEVDQPQHF TGTGCCGGCAGCAGCGACAAGGAGGTCGATCAGCCCCAGCATTTT
TRBJ1-2 - - TRBV6-1 CASSEEGGRGNYGYTF TGTGCCAGCAGTGAAGAGGGGGGGAGAGGGAACTATGGCTACACCTTC
TRBJ1-2 - - TRBV9 CASSPNSNYGYTF TGTGCCAGCAGCCCGAATTCTAACTATGGCTACACCTTC
TRBJ1-6 - many TRBV6-5 CASSYSGDPNSPLHF TGTGCCAGCAGTTACTCGGGGGATCCGAATTCACCCCTCCACTTT
TRBJ2-7 - - TRBV7-2 CASSSFRTGLDEQYF TGTGCCAGCAGCTCGTTTCGGACAGGACTAGACGAGCAGTACTTC
TRBJ1-6 - - TRBV12-3/TRBV12-4 CASRLGRVETANSPLHF TGTGCCAGCAGGTTGGGTCGGGTTGAGACAGCTAATTCACCCCTCCACTTT
TRBJ1-2 - few TRBV4-2 CASSQVRAASSYGYTF TGTGCCAGCAGCCAAGTCCGGGCAGCTTCCTCCTATGGCTACACCTTC
TRBJ2-3 TRBD1 - TRBV24-1 CATSDPGTDFSTQYF TGTGCCACCAGTGATCCCGGGACAGACTTTTCTACGCAGTATTTT
TRBJ2-6 - - TRBV20-1 CSAITGSGANVLTF TGCAGTGCTATTACAGGCTCTGGGGCCAACGTCCTGACTTTC
TRBJ1-6 - - TRBV19 CASSFRADYNSPLHF TGTGCCAGTAGTTTCCGGGCTGACTATAATTCACCCCTCCACTTT
TRBJ1-5 - - TRBV15 CATSRSKQETQHF TGTGCCACCAGCAGGTCAAAGCAAGAGACCCAGCATTTT
TRBJ1-2 - - TRBV18 CASSPGTGANYGYTF TGTGCCAGCTCACCAGGGACGGGAGCTAACTATGGCTACACCTTC
TRBJ2-7 - - TRBV2 CASSEAVGSGYYEQYF TGTGCCAGCAGTGAAGCGGTTGGGAGCGGATACTACGAGCAGTACTTC
TRBJ2-2 - - TRBV5-1 CASRPGSGELFF TGCGCCAGCAGGCCAGGGTCAGGGGAGCTGTTTTTT
TRBJ1-5 TRBD1 many TRBV11-3 CASSHTLWGRGCCGYYSNQPQHF TGTGCCAGCAGCCACACCCTTTGGGGCAGGGGGTGCTGCGGTTACTATAGCAATCAGCCCCAGCATTTT
TRBJ2-2 - - TRBV15 CATSGAGQWGPGELFF TGTGCCACCAGCGGCGCAGGACAGTGGGGACCCGGGGAGCTGTTTTTT
TRBJ2-7 TRBD1 - TRBV11-2 CASSRDRAEFEQYF TGTGCCAGCAGCCGGGACAGGGCCGAGTTCGAGCAGTACTTC
TRBJ2-3 - few TRBV7-9 CASSFLPGTDTQYF TGTGCCAGCAGCTTTTTGCCAGGCACAGATACGCAGTATTTT
TRBJ2-7 TRBD2 few TRBV19 CASSIGSGGYEQYF TGTGCCAGTAGTATTGGTAGCGGGGGGTACGAGCAGTACTTC
TRBJ2-4 - - TRBV6-1 CASSEAEGSGIQYF TGTGCCAGCAGTGAAGCTGAGGGGTCAGGCATTCAGTACTTC
TRBJ2-5 TRBD2 - TRBV20-1 CSDGLAGAETQYF TGCAGCGACGGCCTAGCGGGAGCAGAGACCCAGTACTTC
TRBJ1-2 TRBD1 - TRBV5-1 CASSSRQGANVGYTF TGCGCCAGCAGCTCAAGACAGGGGGCTAATGTCGGCTACACCTTC
TRBJ2-1 TRBD2 many TRBV5-1 CASSRSGSSYNEQFF TGCGCCAGCAGCCGAAGCGGGAGCTCCTACAATGAGCAGTTCTTC
TRBJ2-2 - - TRBV20-1 CSAREEGYTGELFF TGCAGTGCTAGAGAGGAGGGGTACACCGGGGAGCTGTTTTTT
TRBJ1-1 - - TRBV24-1 CATSGAGDTEAFF TGTGCCACCAGTGGTGCCGGCGACACTGAAGCTTTCTTT
TRBJ2-1 - - TRBV24-1 CATSDLAGGNEQFF TGTGCCACCAGTGATTTGGCAGGGGGGAATGAGCAGTTCTTC
TRBJ2-7 TRBD2 - TRBV24-1 CATSVSGLAEQYF TGTGCCACCAGTGTTTCGGGACTAGCAGAGCAGTACTTC
TRBJ1-1 - once TRBV5-1 CASSNPLRNTEAFF TGCGCCAGCAGCAATCCACTCCGGAACACTGAAGCTTTCTTT
TRBJ2-7 - - TRBV7-9 CASSPGPRLTYEQYF TGTGCCAGCAGCCCTGGGCCCCGTCTCACCTACGAGCAGTACTTC
TRBJ2-5 - - TRBV7-2 CASSPMRVAQETQYF TGTGCCAGCAGCCCCATGAGGGTAGCCCAAGAGACCCAGTACTTC
TRBJ1-1 - many TRBV20-1 CSAPDGVTEAFF TGCAGTGCGCCGGATGGGGTCACTGAAGCTTTCTTT
TRBJ2-1 - many TRBV6-4 CASSERGGEQFF TGTGCCAGCAGTGAACGGGGTGGAGAGCAGTTCTTC
TRBJ2-5 - many TRBV4-1 CASSQGEQGGETQYF TGCGCCAGCAGCCAGGGAGAGCAGGGGGGAGAGACCCAGTACTTC
TRBJ2-3 - many TRBV12-3/TRBV12-4 CASSPGLYTQYF TGTGCCAGCAGCCCCGGACTTTATACGCAGTATTTT
TRBJ2-2 TRBD2 - TRBV11-3 CASSLVTSGSRTGDLFF TGTGCCAGCAGCTTAGTGACTAGCGGGTCGAGGACCGGGGACCTGTTTTTT
TRBJ2-1 - many TRBV11-1 CASSLEEGTGEQFF TGTGCCAGCAGCTTAGAGGAGGGTACCGGTGAGCAGTTCTTC